This entry lists 26 T cell receptor beta chains sequenced from one sample in a study of blood T cells in healthy people across ages. The use of a sample-barcoded 5' primer and a J-beta primer mix characterized a second PCR of roughly 7 to 11 cycles. TCRdb processed the 5' RACE reads anew with MiXCR; each CDR3 protein has one entry. There are 1,500,000 or so distinct CDR3 sequences in the sample; approximately 59% occur only once, and 5% to 7% lies in the top ten. Sequenced material: blood. Receptor source: a man younger than 35 in good health.

This rearrangement joins TRBV28 to TRBJ2-5, with 7 bases identical to TRBD1. The length of the CDR3 is 12 residues. CDR1 MDHEN and CDR2 SYDVKM come from the germline V gene. CDR3 protein: CAVDRVQETQYF. CDR3 in DNA: TGTGCAGTAGACAGGGTACAAGAGACCCAGTACTTC.

The chain has TRBV4-1 and TRBJ2-1; D is unresolved. Per germline, CDR1 MGHRA and CDR2 YSYEKL. Trimming stripped 2 bases from V and 2 bases from J, with 10 bases between. The CDR3 loop spans 15 amino acids. Here the CDR3 DNA reads TGCGCCAGCAGCCAACGCAGCGTCACCTACAATGAGCAGTTCTTC. Protein sequence: CASSQRSVTYNEQFF.

This clonotype was seen a single time. This rearrangement joins TRBV4-1 to TRBJ1-5; no reliable D call. The CDR3 sequence is 14 residues long. Germline assignment: CDR1 MGHRA and CDR2 YSYEKL. V dropped 4 bases and J dropped 4 bases, with 11 bases sitting between them. CDR3 sequence: CASSPLIANQPQHF. As DNA, the CDR3 is TGCGCCAGCAGCCCACTTATAGCAAATCAGCCCCAGCATTTT.

This clonotype appeared a few times. This chain uses TRBV6-6 with TRBJ2-3; 8 bases map to TRBD2. V lost 7 bases, J lost 1 base, and 7 bases stayed unmatched. Per the germline V gene, CDR1 is MNHNY and CDR2 is SVGAGI (reference sequence). This CDR3 contains 15 residues. CDR3 sequence (DNA): TGTGCCAGCATTGTGCGGGAGGACGGCACAGATACGCAGTATTTT. It specifies CASIVREDGTDTQYF.

V usage is TRBV12-3 or TRBV12-4 and J usage is TRBJ2-7; D remains unclear. V lost 4 bases and J lost 4, with 8 bases in between. The CDR3 spans 12 residues. CDR3 region: CASSSQLYEQYF. The CDR3 bases are TGTGCCAGCAGTTCTCAATTATACGAGCAGTACTTC.

This rearrangement joins TRBV10-3 to TRBJ2-7; D not resolved. The CDR3 sequence is 13 residues long. The germline V gene has CDR1 ENHRY and CDR2 SYGVKD. V was cut by 5 bases and J by 7 bases, with 15 bases left in between. In DNA form, the CDR3 reads TGTGCCATCAGTCACACCTCTGGACCGGAGCAGTACTTC. It is translated as CAISHTSGPEQYF.

The chain couples TRBV20-1 to TRBJ2-7; 9 bases are shared with TRBD1. Germline assignment: CDR1 DFQATT and CDR2 SNEGSKA (reference sequence). The CDR3 spans 15 residues. V lost 0 bases and J lost 4; bases outside the gene matches: 7. The chain's CDR3 is CSARDHGTGRYEQYF. Here the CDR3 DNA reads TGCAGTGCTAGAGATCATGGGACAGGGAGGTACGAGCAGTACTTC.

This rearrangement joins TRBV4-1 to TRBJ2-1, with 7 bases identical to TRBD2. Trimming removed 3 bases from V and 6 bases from J; junction bases left unmatched: 5. The germline CDR1 and CDR2 sequences are MGHRA and YSYEKL. The CDR3 totals 14 residues. The CDR3 coding sequence is TGCGCCAGCAGCCAGGGGACTACTCTCAATGAGCAGTTCTTC. Translation gives CASSQGTTLNEQFF.

The gene calls are TRBV3-1 and TRBJ1-1; D possibly corresponds to TRBD1 (6 bases). Germline CDR1 and CDR2: LGHDT and YNNKEL (reference sequence). The CDR3 sequence is 14 residues long. Trimming left V 2 bases short and J 5 bases short, with 12 bases between. CDR3 nucleotide sequence: TGTGCCAGCAGCCAAATACCAGGGGAAACTGAAGCTTTCTTT. Translated, it gives CASSQIPGETEAFF.

The V and J genes are TRBV27 and TRBJ1-4; a weak D match, TRBD1 (5 bases). CDR1 MNHEY and CDR2 SMNVEV come from the germline V gene (reference sequence). This CDR3 comprises 15 residues. The V gene lost 1 base and the J gene lost 3 bases, with 9 bases spanning the gap. CDR3 region: CASSLWGRPNEKLFF. In DNA, the CDR3 is TGTGCCAGCAGTTTATGGGGCAGGCCTAATGAAAAACTGTTTTTT.

This clonotype has only one observation. The chain uses TRBV7-2 and TRBJ2-7; TRBD2 might be the D (6 bases). V dropped 4 bases and J dropped 6 bases, with 19 bases sitting between them. This CDR3 spans 15 amino acids. CDR1 is SGHTA, CDR2 FQGNSA, per germline. CDR3 protein: CASSSTLGGSGEQYF. The DNA of the CDR3 is TGTGCCAGCAGCTCGACCTTGGGGGGATCCGGCGAGCAGTACTTC. Based on the CDR3 plus reference TRBV7-2 and TRBJ2-7, the full variable domain is GAGVSQSPSNKVTEKGKDVELRCDPISGHTALYWYRQSLGQGLEFLIYFQGNSAPDKSGLPSDRFSAERTGGSVSTLTIQRTQQEDSAVYLCASSSTLGGSGEQYFGPGTRLTVT.

The chain employs TRBV7-9 and TRBJ1-1; D is possibly TRBD1 (5 bases). Germline loops: CDR1 SEHNR, CDR2 FQNEAQ (reference sequence). Trimming took 6 bases from V and 3 from J, leaving 11 bases between them. This CDR3 region has 13 residues. CDR3 DNA: TGTGCCAGCAGTTCACAGGATTACACTGAAGCTTTCTTT. It yields the protein CASSSQDYTEAFF.

Concerning this clonotype: At one boundary the junction diverges from the germline segment, which might be a read error. The chain is built from TRBV6-6 and TRBJ2-5, with D maybe TRBD2 (6 bases). Germline CDR1 and CDR2: MNHNY and SVGAGI (reference sequence). The CDR3 contains 14 residues. Here the CDR3 reads CASSDSPSAETQYF. The CDR3 nucleotides are TGTGCCAGCAGTGACTCTCCTAGCGCGGAGACCCAGTACTTC.

This sequence joins TRBV6-2 or TRBV6-3 and TRBJ2-1; 7 positions match TRBD2. The CDR3 runs to 15 residues. With 6 bases clipped from V and 5 bases from J, the junction kept 10 bases outside the gene matches. Germline V lookup: CDR1 MNHEY, CDR2 SVGEGT. Here the CDR3 reads CASRPSGGDHNEQFF. DNA for the CDR3: TGTGCCAGCAGACCCTCGGGAGGCGACCACAATGAGCAGTTCTTC.

The chain combines TRBV6-6 with TRBJ1-1, with D possibly TRBD1 on 5 matching bases. With 7 bases removed from V and 6 bases from J, the gap between germline ends came to 9 bases. Germline assignment: CDR1 MNHNY and CDR2 SVGAGI (reference sequence). This CDR3 spans 11 amino acids. The DNA for the CDR3 is TGTGCCAGCACTGAGGGACCTGAAGCTTTCTTT. This translates into CASTEGPEAFF.

The chain links TRBV29-1 to TRBJ2-3; D gene ambiguous. Germline V gives CDR1 SQVTM, CDR2 ANQGSEA. The CDR3 consists of 13 residues. Trimming pared 4 bases from V and 3 bases from J, leaving 11 bases between. The CDR3 region is CSVVGVSTDTQYF. In DNA, the CDR3 is TGCAGCGTTGTCGGCGTTTCGACAGATACGCAGTATTTT.

The gene calls are TRBV20-1 and TRBJ2-7; 10 bases are shared with TRBD2. In germline, CDR1 is DFQATT, CDR2 SNEGSKA (reference sequence). V was clipped by 0 bases and J by 1 base; unmatched bases: 6. This CDR3 has 16 residues. CDR3 bases: TGCAGTGCTAGAGATCCCGGGACTAGCGTTTCCTACGAGCAGTACTTC. Its translation is CSARDPGTSVSYEQYF.

The rearrangement uses TRBV15 and TRBJ2-4; 9 bases agree with TRBD1. Looked up from germline, CDR1 is LNHNV and CDR2 is YYDKDF (reference sequence). The CDR3 is 17 amino acids. With 3 bases clipped from V and 3 bases from J, the junction kept 9 bases outside the gene matches. CDR3: CATSRQGQGLGKNIQYF. In DNA form, the CDR3 reads TGTGCCACCAGCAGGCAAGGACAGGGGTTAGGCAAAAACATTCAGTACTTC.

Here the CDR3 reads CASRGGGDAYNEQFF. CDR3 nucleotides: TGTGCCAGCCGCGGCGGCGGAGATGCCTACAATGAGCAGTTCTTC. This chain links TRBV27 with TRBJ2-1, with D unresolved. Trimming cost V 8 bases and J 2 bases, with 16 bases left between them. The CDR3 covers 15 residues. Germline V gene lookup returns CDR1 MNHEY and CDR2 SMNVEV (reference sequence).

This sequence joins TRBV3-1 and TRBJ1-6; the D is unclear. Trimming removed 2 bases at V and 4 bases at J, with 12 bases between. This CDR3 contains 16 residues. Per the germline V gene, CDR1 is LGHDT and CDR2 is YNNKEL (reference sequence). CDR3 coding DNA: TGTGCCAGCAGCCAAACGTCGGGCAGTTATAATTCACCCCTCCACTTT. It encodes CASSQTSGSYNSPLHF.

J is TRBJ2-3 and V is TRBV7-2; D is undetermined. The CDR3 extends over 14 amino acids. V dropped 1 base and J dropped 4 bases, with 9 bases sitting between them. The germline gives CDR1 SGHTA, CDR2 FQGNSA. For the CDR3, the DNA is TGTGCCAGCAGCTTAGTCCTGCCCTCAGATACGCAGTATTTT. This gives the protein CASSLVLPSDTQYF.

The CDR3 region has the DNA TGTGCCAGCAGTTGGCAGGGTCAGGAGACCCAGTACTTC. Translation: CASSWQGQETQYF. This chain joins TRBV25-1 and TRBJ2-5, with D tentatively TRBD1 (5 bases). The CDR3 consists of 13 residues. V lost 5 bases and J 5 bases, leaving 12 bases between the germline ends. Germline CDR1 and CDR2: MGHDK and SYGVNS.

This clonotype was observed at least ten times. The chain has TRBV29-1 and TRBJ2-1; D is perhaps TRBD2 (6 bases). Trimming cost V 8 bases and J 0 bases, with 14 bases left between them. This CDR3 is 14 amino acids long. Per germline, CDR1 SQVTM and CDR2 ANQGSEA. CDR3 in DNA: TGCAGCACCCTGGAGGGGATCTCCTACAATGAGCAGTTCTTC. This translates into CSTLEGISYNEQFF.

This clonotype was seen only a few times. The rearrangement links TRBV14 to TRBJ2-4; tentatively, D is TRBD1 (5 bases). The V and J ends lost 4 bases and 13 bases respectively, with 17 bases between them. Looked up from germline, CDR1 is SGHDN and CDR2 is FVKESK. CDR3 length: 13 residues. The CDR3 coding sequence is TGTGCCAGCAGCCGGACAAACTACAATGAGCAGTACTTC. Its protein is CASSRTNYNEQYF.

V is TRBV6-6 and J is TRBJ2-3, with 7 positions matching TRBD2. The CDR3 loop spans 16 amino acids. J lost 0 bases, V lost 4 bases, and 7 bases had no gene match. Germline V lookup: CDR1 MNHNY, CDR2 SVGAGI (reference sequence). In DNA, the CDR3 is TGTGCCAGCAGTTCTCGGACTAGAAGTAGCACAGATACGCAGTATTTT. Translation: CASSSRTRSSTDTQYF.

The sample holds one count of this clonotype. Here the CDR3 reads CASSLAAAAADEQYF. The CDR3 DNA reads TGCGCCAGCAGCTTGGCCGCGGCAGCCGCAGACGAGCAGTACTTC. The chain uses TRBV5-1 and TRBJ2-7; D is unresolved. Trimming pared 0 bases from V and 5 bases from J, leaving 15 bases between. Germline V lookup: CDR1 SGHRS, CDR2 YFSETQ. The CDR3 loop spans 15 amino acids.